One sample yielded the 23 T cell receptor beta chains listed below, sequenced in a study of blood T cell repertoires in COVID-19. Sequencing was performed with immunoSEQ multiplex PCR; in TCRdb, only in-frame clones are kept and a portion is missing. Here the sample spans approximately 300,000 clones, 85% being singletons. Specimen: PBMCs or T cells enriched from blood (not recorded which). The receptors here all came from a woman in her 30s who had been exposed to COVID-19.

This clone was seen just once. This sequence joins TRBV28 and TRBJ1-6; no clear D gene. The CDR3 is 14 amino acids. The V gene lost 3 bases and the J gene lost 8 bases, with 11 bases spanning the gap. The germline V gene has CDR1 MDHEN and CDR2 SYDVKM. The CDR3 DNA follows: TGTGCCAGCAGTTTGGAGGTCAGTTATTCACCCCTCCACTTT. Its protein is CASSLEVSYSPLHF. The whole variable domain, filled in from reference TRBV28 and TRBJ1-6, reads DVKVTQSSRYLVKRTGEKVFLECVQDMDHENMFWYRQDPGLGLRLIYFSYDVKMKEKGDIPEGYSVSREKKERFSLILESASTNQTSMYLCASSLEVSYSPLHFGNGTRLTVT.

The rearrangement uses TRBV6-1 and TRBJ1-6, with TRBD1 as a possible D gene (5 bases). Trimming cost V 0 bases and J 4 bases, with 10 bases left between them. This CDR3 has 16 residues. Germline CDR1 reads MNHNS; CDR2 reads SASEGT. CDR3 sequence (DNA): TGTGCCAGCAGTGAAGCCAACCGGGGGTATAATTCACCCCTCCACTTT. It codes for CASSEANRGYNSPLHF.

The chain links TRBV4-1 to TRBJ1-5, with a weak D call TRBD1 (6 bases). Trimming shortened V by 0 bases and J by 5 bases, and 11 bases separated the two germline ends. The CDR3 totals 15 residues. CDR1 is MGHRA, CDR2 YSYEKL, per germline. Written as DNA, the CDR3 is TGCGCCAGCAGCCAAGATGGACAGACAGATCAGCCCCAGCATTTT. Translated: CASSQDGQTDQPQHF.

As for this clone: Other nucleotide sequences from this sample produce the same CDR3. The gene calls are TRBV28 and TRBJ2-1; TRBD1 agrees at 8 bases. The CDR3 is 15 amino acids. The germline gives CDR1 MDHEN, CDR2 SYDVKM. Germline trimming cut 4 bases from V and 2 bases from J; bases unmatched to any gene: 4. The CDR3 region has the DNA TGTGCCAGCAGTTCAGGACAGGGAACCTACAATGAGCAGTTCTTC. Translating gives CASSSGQGTYNEQFF.

The V gene is TRBV12-2, the J gene TRBJ1-1. TRBV12-2 is classified as a pseudogene. This CDR3 has 13 residues. CDR3 sequence reads: CASRLGLRSEAFF. DNA of the CDR3: TGTGCAAGTCGCTTAGGACTGAGGAGTGAAGCTTTCTTT.

J is TRBJ2-4 and V is TRBV12-3 or TRBV12-4; 8 positions agree with TRBD2. V trimming: 5 bases; J trimming: 9 bases; junction bases outside the gene matches: 0. This CDR3 comprises 11 residues. The chain's CDR3 is CASSREGIQYF. Here the CDR3 DNA reads TGTGCCAGCAGTCGGGAGGGCATTCAGTACTTC.

This clone showed up just a few times. The chain combines TRBV13 with TRBJ2-7; D is uncertain. This CDR3 is 14 amino acids long. V was cut by 3 bases and J by 4 bases, with 13 bases left in between. Germline V lookup: CDR1 PRHDT, CDR2 FYEKMQ (reference sequence). The DNA of the CDR3 is TGTGCCAGCAGCTTTGGTTCCAGGCAGTACGAGCAGTACTTC. Protein: CASSFGSRQYEQYF.

The CDR3 DNA sequence: TGTGCCATCAGTGCCCAGGGTGCTTCACCCCTCCACTTT. The encoded protein is CAISAQGASPLHF. The chain recombines TRBV10-3 with TRBJ1-6; TRBD1 might be the D (5 bases). The CDR3 length is 13 residues. From germline, CDR1 is ENHRY and CDR2 SYGVKD. V was trimmed by 4 bases and J by 9 bases, leaving 10 bases between them.

The chain links TRBV9 to TRBJ1-2; D is ambiguous. Between the trimmed V and J ends, which lost 7 bases and 0 bases, there was a span of 10 bases. The CDR3 has 13 residues. Germline-derived CDR1 and CDR2 are SGDLS and YYNGEE. DNA for the CDR3: TGTGCCAGCTCGAGGGAACCTAACTATGGCTACACCTTC. It encodes CASSREPNYGYTF.

The rearrangement links TRBV28 to TRBJ2-5; TRBD1 aligns across 10 bases. V trimming: 7 bases; J trimming: 5 bases; junction bases outside the gene matches: 7. Looked up from germline, CDR1 is MDHEN and CDR2 is SYDVKM. This CDR3 has 14 residues. CDR3 sequence reads: CASTAGQGPETQYF. The CDR3 DNA is TGTGCCAGCACCGCGGGACAGGGGCCGGAGACCCAGTACTTC.

This sequence joins TRBV4-2 and TRBJ2-7; TRBD2 matches 9 bases. Germline values: CDR1 LGHNA, CDR2 YNFKEQ. This CDR3 spans 17 amino acids. V shed 0 bases, J shed 4 bases, and the junction held 10 bases outside the gene matches. The CDR3 nucleotides read TGTGCCAGCAGCCAAGATGACGCTAGCGGGACGAGGTACGAGCAGTACTTC. This gives the protein CASSQDDASGTRYEQYF.

The count of this clone is one. This sequence joins TRBV27 and TRBJ2-3; 11 bases match TRBD2. The CDR3 runs 16 residues. Germline V gene lookup returns CDR1 MNHEY and CDR2 SMNVEV (reference sequence). Trimming removed 5 bases from V and 4 bases from J; junction bases left unmatched: 8. CDR3 DNA: TGTGCCAGCAGTCCCCCTAGCGGGGGGCCTCCAGATACGCAGTATTTT. This codes for CASSPPSGGPPDTQYF.

The table lists this clone with a few counts. The chain links TRBV27 to TRBJ1-6; the match to TRBD1 covers 8 bases. V dropped 5 bases and J dropped 6; count of bases not matched to a gene: 6. The CDR3 length is 15 residues. Germline values: CDR1 MNHEY, CDR2 SMNVEV (reference sequence). The CDR3 DNA sequence: TGTGCCAGCAGTACCACAGGGGGTGGTAATTCACCCCTCCACTTT. Translating it yields CASSTTGGGNSPLHF.

The chain uses TRBV6-4 and TRBJ1-1, with a possible D match to TRBD1 (6 bases). Germline CDR1 MRHNA, CDR2 SNTAGT. The CDR3 runs 15 residues. Trimming shortened V by 10 bases and J by 4 bases, and 22 bases separated the two germline ends. This chain's CDR3 is CATEGEGEVGTEAFF. In nucleotides, the CDR3 is TGTGCCACAGAGGGGGAGGGGGAAGTTGGCACTGAAGCTTTCTTT.

The gene calls are TRBV12-3 or TRBV12-4 and TRBJ1-1; D remains ambiguous. V lost 3 bases and J lost 10, with 9 bases in between. This CDR3 is 11 amino acids long. This CDR3 is CASSLGAGAFF. The CDR3 DNA sequence: TGTGCCAGCAGTTTGGGAGCGGGAGCTTTCTTT.

The chain is built from TRBV7-2 and TRBJ1-4, with TRBD1 matching over 10 bases. This CDR3 comprises 16 residues. V shed 3 bases and J 7 bases; nucleotides not matched to a gene: 8. The germline V gene encodes CDR1 SGHTA and CDR2 FQGNSA. CDR3 sequence reads: CASSFGAGTGVEKLFF. The CDR3 nucleotides are TGTGCCAGCAGCTTTGGAGCCGGGACAGGGGTTGAAAAACTGTTTTTT.

This chain uses TRBV6-5 with TRBJ1-2, with unresolved D. CDR1 and CDR2 from the germline V gene are MNHEY and SVGAGI. The CDR3 loop spans 13 amino acids. Trimming removed 6 bases from V and 7 bases from J, with 15 bases in between. The CDR3: CASSLLGFGGYTF. In DNA, the CDR3 is TGTGCCAGCAGCCTACTTGGTTTTGGTGGCTACACCTTC.

The chain links TRBV7-6 to TRBJ2-1; D uncertain. V was trimmed by 7 bases and J by 9 bases, leaving 7 bases between them. Germline loops: CDR1 SGHVS, CDR2 FNYEAQ. This CDR3 spans 10 amino acids. CDR3 protein: CASKVVEQFF. The CDR3, as DNA: TGTGCCAGCAAAGTAGTTGAGCAGTTCTTC.

The chain combines TRBV2 with TRBJ2-3; D possibly corresponds to TRBD2 (6 bases). The CDR3 contains 13 residues. The germline CDR1 and CDR2 sequences are SNHLY and FYNNEI. V was shortened by 6 bases and J by 6 bases, with 13 bases between the two germline ends. The DNA of the CDR3 is TGTGCCAGCAGCTTAGGAGGGGCCGATACGCAGTATTTT. This encodes CASSLGGADTQYF.

The chain has TRBV3-1 (or the pseudogene TRBV3-2) and TRBJ1-3; maybe TRBD1 (6 bases). Trimming pared 0 bases from V and 3 bases from J, leaving 12 bases between. The CDR3 is made up of 16 amino acids. Germline CDR1 and CDR2: LGHDT and YNNKEL (reference sequence). CDR3 sequence reads: CASSQETGFGGNTIYF. CDR3 DNA: TGTGCCAGCAGCCAAGAAACAGGGTTTGGTGGAAACACCATATATTTT.

The J gene is TRBJ1-2, the V gene TRBV10-3, with D possibly matching TRBD1 (6 bases). There are 12 residues in the CDR3. Germline CDR1 and CDR2: ENHRY and SYGVKD. Deletions cut 4 bases from V and 8 bases from J, with 11 bases between. The CDR3 region has the DNA TGTGCCATCAGTGGGGACACTCGGGGCTACACCTTC. Amino acid sequence: CAISGDTRGYTF.

J is TRBJ1-2 and V is TRBV13; tentative D call: TRBD1 (6 bases). V lost 5 bases and J 8 bases, leaving 12 bases between the germline ends. The CDR3 consists of 12 residues. CDR1 is PRHDT and CDR2 is FYEKMQ in the germline V gene (reference sequence). CDR3 nucleotide sequence: TGTGCCAGCAGCACCCCAGGGGTAGGCTACACCTTC. It is translated as CASSTPGVGYTF.

CDR3 nucleotides: TGTGCCAGCAAGGGCGGGAGGGCCGGAAATGAGCAGTTCTTC. It yields the protein CASKGGRAGNEQFF. The V gene is TRBV7-8, the J gene TRBJ2-1; TRBD2 matches at 9 bases. Germline V lookup: CDR1 SGHVS, CDR2 FQNEAQ. The CDR3 runs to 14 residues. V lost 7 bases, J lost 7 bases, and 8 bases stayed unmatched. Based on the CDR3 plus reference TRBV7-8 and TRBJ2-1, the full variable domain is GAGVSQSPRYKVAKRGQDVALRCDPISGHVSLFWYQQALGQGPEFLTYFQNEAQLDKSGLPSDRFFAERPEGSVSTLKIQRTQQEDSAVYLCASKGGRAGNEQFFGPGTRLTVL.